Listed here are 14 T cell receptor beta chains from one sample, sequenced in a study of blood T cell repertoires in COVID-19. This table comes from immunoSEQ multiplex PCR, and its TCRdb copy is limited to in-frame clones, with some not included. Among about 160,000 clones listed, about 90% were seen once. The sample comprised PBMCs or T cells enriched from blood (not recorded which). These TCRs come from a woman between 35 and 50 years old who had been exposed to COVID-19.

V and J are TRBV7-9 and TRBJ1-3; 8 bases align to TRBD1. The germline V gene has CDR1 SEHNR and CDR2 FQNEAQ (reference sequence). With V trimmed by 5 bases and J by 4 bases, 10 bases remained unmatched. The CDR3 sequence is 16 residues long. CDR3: CASSHRTGSGGNTIYF. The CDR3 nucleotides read TGTGCCAGCAGCCATAGGACAGGGAGCGGCGGAAACACCATATATTTT.

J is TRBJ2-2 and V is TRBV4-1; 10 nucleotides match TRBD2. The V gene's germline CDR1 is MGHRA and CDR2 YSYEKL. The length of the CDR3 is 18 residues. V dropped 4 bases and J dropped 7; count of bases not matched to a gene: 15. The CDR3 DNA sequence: TGCGCCAGCAGCCCCATACATACGAGCGGGGGGGCAGGCGGGGAGCTGTTTTTT. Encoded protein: CASSPIHTSGGAGGELFF.

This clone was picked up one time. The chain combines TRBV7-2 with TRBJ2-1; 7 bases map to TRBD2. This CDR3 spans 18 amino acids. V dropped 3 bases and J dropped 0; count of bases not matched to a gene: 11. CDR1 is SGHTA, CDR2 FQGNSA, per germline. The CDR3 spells CASSLGRSGGSSYNEQFF. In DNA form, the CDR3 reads TGTGCCAGCAGCTTGGGCCGGTCGGGCGGGAGCTCCTACAATGAGCAGTTCTTC. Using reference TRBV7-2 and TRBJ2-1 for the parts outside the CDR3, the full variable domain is GAGVSQSPSNKVTEKGKDVELRCDPISGHTALYWYRQSLGQGLEFLIYFQGNSAPDKSGLPSDRFSAERTGGSVSTLTIQRTQQEDSAVYLCASSLGRSGGSSYNEQFFGPGTRLTVL.

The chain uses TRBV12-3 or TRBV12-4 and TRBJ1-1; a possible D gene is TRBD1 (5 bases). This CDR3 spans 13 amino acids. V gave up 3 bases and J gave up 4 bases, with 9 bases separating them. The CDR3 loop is CASSLGGSTEAFF. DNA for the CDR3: TGTGCCAGCAGTTTGGGGGGGAGCACTGAAGCTTTCTTT.

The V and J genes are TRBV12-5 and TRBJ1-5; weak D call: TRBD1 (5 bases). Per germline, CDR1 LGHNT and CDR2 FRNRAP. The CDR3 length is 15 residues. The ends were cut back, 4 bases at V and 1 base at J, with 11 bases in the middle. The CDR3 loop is CASGSGEESNQPQHF. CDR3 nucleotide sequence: TGTGCTAGTGGTTCGGGGGAAGAGAGCAATCAGCCCCAGCATTTT.

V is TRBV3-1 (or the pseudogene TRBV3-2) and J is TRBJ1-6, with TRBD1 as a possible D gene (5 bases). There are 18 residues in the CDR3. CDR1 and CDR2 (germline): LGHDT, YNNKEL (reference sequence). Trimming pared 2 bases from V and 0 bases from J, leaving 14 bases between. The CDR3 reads CASSQTIPDSSYNSPLHF. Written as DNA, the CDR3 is TGTGCCAGCAGCCAAACCATCCCCGACAGCTCCTATAATTCACCCCTCCACTTT.

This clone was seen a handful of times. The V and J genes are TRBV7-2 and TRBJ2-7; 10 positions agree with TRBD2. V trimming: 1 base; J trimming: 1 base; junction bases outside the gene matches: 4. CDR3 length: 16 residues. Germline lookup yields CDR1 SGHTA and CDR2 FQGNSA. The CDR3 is CASSLEGTSVSYEQYF. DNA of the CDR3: TGTGCCAGCAGCTTAGAGGGGACTAGCGTTTCCTACGAGCAGTACTTC.

The DNA of the CDR3 is TGTGCCAGCTCACCAGAGACAAACACTGAAGCTTTCTTT. This sequence encodes CASSPETNTEAFF. The chain joins TRBV18 to TRBJ1-1, with no clear D. The CDR3 has 13 amino acids. The ends were cut back, 2 bases at V and 2 bases at J, with 6 bases in the middle. Germline CDR1 KGHSH, CDR2 LQKENI.

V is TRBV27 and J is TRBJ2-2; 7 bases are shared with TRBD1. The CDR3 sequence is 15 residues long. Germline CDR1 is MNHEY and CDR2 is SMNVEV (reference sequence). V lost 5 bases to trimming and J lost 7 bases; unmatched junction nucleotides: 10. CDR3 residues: CASSIRQGYGGELFF. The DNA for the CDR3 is TGTGCCAGCAGTATCCGACAGGGCTATGGCGGGGAGCTGTTTTTT.

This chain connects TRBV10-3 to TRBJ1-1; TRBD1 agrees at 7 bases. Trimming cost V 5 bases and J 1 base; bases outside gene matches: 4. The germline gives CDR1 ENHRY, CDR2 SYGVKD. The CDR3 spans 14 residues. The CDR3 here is CAISHGTANTEAFF. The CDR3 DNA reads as TGTGCCATCAGTCACGGGACAGCGAACACTGAAGCTTTCTTT.

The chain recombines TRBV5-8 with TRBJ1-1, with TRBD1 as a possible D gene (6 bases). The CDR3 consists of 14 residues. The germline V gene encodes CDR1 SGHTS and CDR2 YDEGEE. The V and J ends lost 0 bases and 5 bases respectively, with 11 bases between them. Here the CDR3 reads CASSLDPRGTEAFF. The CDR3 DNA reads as TGTGCCAGCAGCTTGGATCCCAGGGGAACTGAAGCTTTCTTT.

Here the CDR3 DNA reads TGCGCCAGCCTGGGGCGGGGAGAGACCCAGTACTTC. As protein: CASLGRGETQYF. The chain links TRBV5-1 to TRBJ2-5, with D maybe TRBD2 (6 bases). CDR3 length: 12 amino acids. V was cut by 7 bases and J by 4 bases, with 11 bases left in between. Germline CDR1 reads SGHRS; CDR2 reads YFSETQ.

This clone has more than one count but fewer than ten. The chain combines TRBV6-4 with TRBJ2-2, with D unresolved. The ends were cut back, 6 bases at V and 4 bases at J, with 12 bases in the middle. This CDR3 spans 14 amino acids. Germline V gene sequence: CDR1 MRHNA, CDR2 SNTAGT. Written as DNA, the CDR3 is TGTGCCAGCAGCCGAGGTGGGTCCACCGGGGAGCTGTTTTTT. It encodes CASSRGGSTGELFF.

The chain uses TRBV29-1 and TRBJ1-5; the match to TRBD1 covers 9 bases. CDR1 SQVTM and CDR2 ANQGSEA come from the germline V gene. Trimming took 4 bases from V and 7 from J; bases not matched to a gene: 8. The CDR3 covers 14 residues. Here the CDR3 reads CSVVQGAERQPQHF. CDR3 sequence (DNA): TGCAGCGTTGTACAGGGGGCTGAGCGACAGCCCCAGCATTTT.